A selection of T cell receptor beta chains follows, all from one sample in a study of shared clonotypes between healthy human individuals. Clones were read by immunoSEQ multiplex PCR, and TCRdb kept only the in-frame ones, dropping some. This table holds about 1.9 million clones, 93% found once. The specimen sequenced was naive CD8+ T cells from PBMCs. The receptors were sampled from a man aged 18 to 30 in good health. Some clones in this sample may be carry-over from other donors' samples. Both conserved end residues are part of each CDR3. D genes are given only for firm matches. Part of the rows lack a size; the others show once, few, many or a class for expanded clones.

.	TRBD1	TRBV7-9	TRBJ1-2	CASSPNPGGLYGYTF	TGTGCCAGCAGCCCCAATCCAGGGGGCCTTTACGGCTACACCTTC
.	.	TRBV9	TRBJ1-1	CASSPPEGPPPEAFF	TGTGCCAGCAGCCCTCCTGAGGGCCCACCCCCGGAAGCTTTCTTT
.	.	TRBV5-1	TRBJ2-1	CASSLRTAHLYNEQFF	TGCGCCAGCAGCCTGAGGACAGCGCACCTTTACAATGAGCAGTTCTTC
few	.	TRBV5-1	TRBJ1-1	CASTSGDEAFF	TGCGCCAGCACCTCAGGGGATGAAGCTTTCTTT
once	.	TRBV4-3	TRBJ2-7	CASSQGRYGYEQYF	TGCGCCAGCAGCCAAGGGAGATATGGGTACGAGCAGTACTTC
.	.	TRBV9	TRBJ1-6	CASSVDLRPGTPGPYSPLHF	TGTGCCAGCAGCGTAGATTTAAGGCCCGGGACCCCCGGCCCATATTCACCCCTCCACTTT
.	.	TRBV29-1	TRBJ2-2	CSVVGSTGELFF	TGCAGCGTTGTTGGGAGCACCGGGGAGCTGTTTTTT
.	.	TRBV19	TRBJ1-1	CATLELGHTEAFF	TGTGCCACCCTCGAGTTGGGGCACACTGAAGCTTTCTTT
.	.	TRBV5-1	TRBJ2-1	CASSFPPGGSSYNEQFF	TGCGCCAGCAGCTTCCCTCCTGGGGGCTCTTCCTACAATGAGCAGTTCTTC
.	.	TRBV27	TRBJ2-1	CASSLRASSYNEQFF	TGTGCCAGCAGCTTGCGAGCGTCCTCCTACAATGAGCAGTTCTTC
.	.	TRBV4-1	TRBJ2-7	CASSQASGYEQYF	TGCGCCAGCAGCCAAGCAAGCGGCTACGAGCAGTACTTC